The source of this T cell receptor beta chain is a study of cytomegalovirus exposure and HLA in healthy donors. PCR involved 60 Vbeta and 13 Jbeta primers. Repertoires were generated with immunoSEQ multiplex PCR, while TCRdb's copy carries only in-frame clones and drops some. The sample lists 83,000 or so clones, about 80% seen once, with 6% in the top ten. The CDR3 has 15 amino acids. The germline gives CDR1 SGHRS, CDR2 YFSETQ. V shed 0 bases, J shed 10 bases, and the junction held 6 bases outside the gene matches. J is TRBJ2-7 and V is TRBV5-1; 14 positions agree with TRBD2. Material for sequencing was PBMCs. The TCR was taken from a female donor in good health and CMV-seronegative. The CDR3 DNA is TGCGCCAGCAGCTTGGCGGGGACTAGCGGGGGCGATCAGTACTTC. Protein product: CASSLAGTSGGDQYF.